This T cell receptor (beta chain) was observed in a study of early T cells in non-severe SARS-CoV-2 infection (dated by TCRdb to the early 2020s). About the investigation overall: Because TCR sequencing was done on bulk RNA from unsorted whole blood, the alpha and beta chains could not be paired. Study-wide conclusions, independent of this receptor: VDJdb matching was skewed toward anti-spike CD8 responses, so virus-specific expansions were likely underestimated and private and CD4 specificities were missed.

The study was a case-control design nested within a healthcare worker cohort in London, UK, with weekly nasopharyngeal swab PCR tests and blood sampling. Between 23 and 31 March 2020, the week of the UK lockdown, healthcare workers were enrolled and then followed up weekly for as long as 16 weeks. In its sample, this clonotype was seen a few times. Its antigen remains unidentified. Qualities for individual bases were not recorded, and no much larger clone is one base off. Germline trimming amounts to 2 bases on V and 7 bases on J, with 7 as the count of junction bases outside the gene matches. CDR1 MNHEY and CDR2 SVGAGI were looked up in the germline V gene. The cysteine opens and the phenylalanine closes a CDR3 of 15 amino acids. The DNA shown is the 45-base CDR3, in frame from base 1. Libraries came from 5' RACE. The reads were generated on a NextSeq 500. To correct for sequencing error and PCR bias, the TCR library protocol tagged individual cDNA molecules with unique molecular identifiers. Sequencing covered both TCR alpha and beta chains, and within each sample the abundances of alpha and beta sequences were tightly co-correlated. Regarding the original processing steps: Decombinator V4 was used to annotate the V gene, J gene and CDR3 of the TCR sequences. TCRs were defined as expanded if a significant change between any two time points was detected under a Poisson model with p below 0.0001. TCR abundances were normalised to the total number of TCRs sequenced per sample and were expressed as counts per million. TRAV1-2 paired with TRAJ12, TRAJ20 or TRAJ33 defined MAIT TCRs, while TRAV10 paired with TRAJ18 defined iNKT TCRs. VDJdb, accessed on 1 November 2021, was searched for TCRs annotated for CMV, EBV and SARS-CoV-2, and TCRs annotated for more than one antigen were excluded. Through fastp at Q25 and MiXCR, TCRdb rebuilt clones from the public reads, retaining in-frame beta chains. Entries that share a CDR3 protein sequence are merged under the most common genes and DNA. These V and J calls derive from TCRdb rather than the authors' analysis. A total of about 48,000 distinct CDR3 sequences appear in this sample, approximately 7.6% of them only once. Roughly 5% of the sample comes from the top ten.

The rearranged segments are TRBV6-5 and TRBJ2-1, and TRBD1 matches 8 of the central bases. Sequences were obtained from whole blood. This clonotype was sampled from an adult who was a healthcare worker with PCR-confirmed SARS-CoV-2 infection or an uninfected control (not recorded which). The sequence in DNA is TGTGCCAGCAGTTACCGGCAGGGGGCCGGGAATGAGCAGTTCTTC. Its protein product is CASSYRQGAGNEQFF.